This is a list of T cell receptor beta chains from one sample in a study of T-cell reconstitution after alpha-beta-depleted transplantation in children. TCRdb called the PCR reads again in MiXCR, with one record for every CDR3 protein. The sample holds 350,000 to 450,000 distinct CDR3 sequences; roughly 15% are singletons and the top ten take about 3.9%. The sequences come from PBMCs, collected from the stem cell graft. The receptors were sampled from a human donor who donated a stem cell graft to a child with Fanconi anemia. Each CDR3 is given with its conserved first and last residue. A D gene is named only where the DNA matches it firmly. A row's size may be missing; if present it is once, few, many or a size class.

J	D	size	V	CDR3	DNA
TRBJ2-2	-	many	TRBV12-3/TRBV12-4	CASTFPTGELFF	TGTGCCAGCACCTTCCCTACCGGGGAGCTGTTTTTT
TRBJ2-1	-	many	TRBV27	CASGLRKNEQFF	TGTGCCAGCGGCCTAAGGAAGAATGAGCAGTTCTTC
TRBJ1-1	TRBD1	many	TRBV12-3/TRBV12-4	CASSMTGTGPEAFF	TGTGCCAGCAGTATGACAGGGACAGGCCCTGAAGCTTTCTTT
TRBJ2-1	-	few	TRBV15	CATSRGGTDNNEQFF	TGTGCCACCAGCAGAGGTGGGACGGATAACAATGAGCAGTTCTTC
TRBJ2-7	TRBD2	many	TRBV6-5	CASSYGSGGTYEQYF	TGTGCCAGCAGTTACGGGAGCGGGGGCACCTACGAGCAGTACTTC
TRBJ2-2	TRBD1	many	TRBV5-5	CASSLEGARIGELFF	TGTGCCAGCAGCTTAGAGGGGGCGAGGATCGGGGAGCTGTTTTTT
TRBJ2-3	-	many	TRBV6-5	CASSYDQGTDTQYF	TGTGCCAGCAGTTATGACCAGGGCACAGATACGCAGTATTTT
TRBJ2-1	TRBD2	few	TRBV3-1	CASRERGGYEQFF	TGTGCCAGCAGGGAGCGGGGGGGCTATGAGCAGTTCTTC
TRBJ2-1	TRBD1	few	TRBV20-1	CSANIQGSQVYNEQFF	TGCAGTGCTAATATACAGGGGAGCCAGGTCTACAATGAGCAGTTCTTC
TRBJ1-1	-	many	TRBV7-2	CASRPAVESEAFF	TGTGCCAGCAGGCCTGCAGTAGAATCTGAAGCTTTCTTT
TRBJ2-1	TRBD1	many	TRBV11-2	CASSPGDSSYNEQFF	TGTGCCAGCAGCCCAGGGGACAGCTCCTACAATGAGCAGTTCTTC
TRBJ2-1	TRBD1	many	TRBV28	CASSSPGTGHNEQFF	TGTGCCAGCAGTTCCCCAGGGACAGGGCACAATGAGCAGTTCTTC
TRBJ1-5	TRBD1	-	TRBV5-1	CASSGTAGQPQHF	TGCGCCAGCAGCGGGACAGCAGGACAGCCCCAGCATTTT
TRBJ2-5	TRBD2	many	TRBV29-1	CSVLLAGGLQETQYF	TGCAGCGTTCTCTTGGCGGGGGGCCTACAAGAGACCCAGTACTTC
TRBJ2-1	-	many	TRBV21-1	CASLYLPGQGSF	TGTGCCAGCCTTTACTTACCGGGACAGGGAAGCTTC
TRBJ1-6	-	-	TRBV28	CASRGSRNSPLHF	TGTGCCAGCAGGGGAAGTCGGAATTCACCCCTCCACTTT
TRBJ2-7	-	many	TRBV30	CAWSVLGSEQYF	TGTGCCTGGAGTGTACTAGGCAGCGAGCAGTACTTC
TRBJ1-1	-	-	TRBV4-3	CASSQMVNTEAFF	TGCGCCAGCAGCCAGATGGTGAACACTGAAGCTTTCTTT
TRBJ1-4	-	few	TRBV29-1	CSVEQATNEKLFF	TGCAGCGTGGAGCAAGCAACTAATGAAAAACTGTTTTTT
TRBJ1-2	-	-	TRBV2	CASNDRGVGGYTF	TGTGCCAGCAACGACCGAGGCGTGGGTGGCTACACCTTC
TRBJ2-7	-	many	TRBV5-6	CASSSAGYEQYF	TGTGCCAGCAGCTCCGCCGGCTACGAGCAGTACTTC
TRBJ1-1	-	few	TRBV7-6	CASSLRSYGGGMNTEAFF	TGTGCCAGCAGCTTAAGAAGTTATGGGGGGGGGATGAACACTGAAGCTTTCTTT
TRBJ1-2	-	few	TRBV12-3/TRBV12-4	CASSPGPGLRGYTF	TGTGCCAGCAGCCCCGGACCGGGGTTGAGGGGCTACACCTTC
TRBJ2-3	-	-	TRBV6-1	CASSHLVTASQYF	TGTGCCAGCAGCCACCTGGTAACAGCTTCGCAGTATTTT
TRBJ1-1	-	-	TRBV12-3/TRBV12-4	CASSLVRADSEAFF	TGTGCCAGCAGTTTGGTCAGGGCTGATTCTGAAGCTTTCTTT
TRBJ1-5	TRBD1	few	TRBV12-3/TRBV12-4	CASTVTGASNQPQHF	TGTGCCAGCACCGTGACAGGGGCGAGCAATCAGCCCCAGCATTTT
TRBJ2-1	TRBD2	few	TRBV12-3/TRBV12-4	CASSTGASGGLDNEQFF	TGTGCCAGCAGTACCGGGGCTAGCGGGGGGTTGGACAATGAGCAGTTCTTC
TRBJ2-3	TRBD2	many	TRBV5-6	CASSGIRTSGGLDTQYF	TGTGCCAGCAGCGGCATCAGGACTAGCGGGGGGCTAGATACGCAGTATTTT
TRBJ1-4	TRBD1	few	TRBV6-5	CASSSSGGVEKLFF	TGTGCCAGCAGTTCATCAGGGGGAGTAGAAAAACTGTTTTTT
TRBJ2-5	-	-	TRBV2	CASSGQIQETQYF	TGTGCCAGCAGTGGACAGATCCAAGAGACCCAGTACTTC
TRBJ2-1	TRBD2	-	TRBV20-1	CCARDPLAGASYNEQFF	TGCTGTGCTAGAGATCCCCTAGCGGGGGCCTCTTACAATGAGCAGTTCTTC
TRBJ2-5	-	once	TRBV20-1	CSARGRGAEGMETQYF	TGCAGTGCTAGGGGTCGGGGGGCCGAGGGGATGGAGACCCAGTACTTC
TRBJ2-7	-	-	TRBV4-2	CASSQDRSEVYSEQYF	TGTGCCAGCAGCCAAGATCGCAGCGAAGTCTATAGCGAGCAGTACTTC
TRBJ2-1	-	-	TRBV18	CASSPQQYNEQFF	TGTGCCAGCTCACCACAACAGTACAATGAGCAGTTCTTC